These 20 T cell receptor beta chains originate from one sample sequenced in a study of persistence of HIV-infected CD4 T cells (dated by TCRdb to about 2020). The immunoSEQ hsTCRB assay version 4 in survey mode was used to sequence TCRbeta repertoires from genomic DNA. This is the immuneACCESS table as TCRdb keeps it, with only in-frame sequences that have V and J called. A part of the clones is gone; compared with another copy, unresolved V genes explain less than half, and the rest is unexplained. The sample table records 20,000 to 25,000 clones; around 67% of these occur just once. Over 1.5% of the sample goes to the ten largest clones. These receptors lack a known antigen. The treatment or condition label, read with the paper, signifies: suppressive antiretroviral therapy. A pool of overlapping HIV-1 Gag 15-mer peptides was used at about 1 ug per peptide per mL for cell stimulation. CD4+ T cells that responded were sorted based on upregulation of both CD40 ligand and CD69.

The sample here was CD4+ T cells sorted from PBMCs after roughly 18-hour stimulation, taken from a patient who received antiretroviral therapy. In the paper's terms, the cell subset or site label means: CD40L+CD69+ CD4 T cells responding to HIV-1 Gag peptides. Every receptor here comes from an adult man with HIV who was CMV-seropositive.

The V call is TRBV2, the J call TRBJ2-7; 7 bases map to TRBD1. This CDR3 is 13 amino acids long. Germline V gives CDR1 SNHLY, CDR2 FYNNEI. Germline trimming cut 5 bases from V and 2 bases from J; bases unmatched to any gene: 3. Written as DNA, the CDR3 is TGTGCCAGCAGTACCGGGACAGCCTACGAGCAGTACTTC. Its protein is CASSTGTAYEQYF.

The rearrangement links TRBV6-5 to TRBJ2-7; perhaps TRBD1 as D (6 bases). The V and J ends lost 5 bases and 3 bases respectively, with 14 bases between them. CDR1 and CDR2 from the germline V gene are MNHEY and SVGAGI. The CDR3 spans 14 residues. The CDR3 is CASSSSGHNYEQYF. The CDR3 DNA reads TGTGCCAGCAGTAGCTCGGGACACAACTACGAGCAGTACTTC.

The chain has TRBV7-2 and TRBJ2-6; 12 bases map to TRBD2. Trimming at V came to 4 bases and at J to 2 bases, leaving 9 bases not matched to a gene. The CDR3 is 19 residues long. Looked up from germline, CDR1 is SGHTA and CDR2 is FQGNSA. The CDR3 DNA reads TGTGCCAGCAGCTCGAGATCCCTAGCGGGGGGGCCTGGGGCCAACGTCCTGACTTTC. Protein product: CASSSRSLAGGPGANVLTF.

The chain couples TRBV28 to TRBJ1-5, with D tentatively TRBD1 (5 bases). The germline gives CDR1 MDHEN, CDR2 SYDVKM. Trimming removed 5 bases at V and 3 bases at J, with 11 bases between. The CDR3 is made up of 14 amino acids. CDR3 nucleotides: TGTGCCAGCAGTCAAAGGGGAAACAATCAGCCCCAGCATTTT. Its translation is CASSQRGNNQPQHF.

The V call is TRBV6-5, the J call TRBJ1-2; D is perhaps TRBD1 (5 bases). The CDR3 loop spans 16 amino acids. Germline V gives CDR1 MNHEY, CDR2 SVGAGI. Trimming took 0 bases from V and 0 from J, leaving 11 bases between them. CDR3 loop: CASSYSTSGSNYGYTF. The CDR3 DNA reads TGTGCCAGCAGTTACTCGACTTCAGGGTCTAACTATGGCTACACCTTC.

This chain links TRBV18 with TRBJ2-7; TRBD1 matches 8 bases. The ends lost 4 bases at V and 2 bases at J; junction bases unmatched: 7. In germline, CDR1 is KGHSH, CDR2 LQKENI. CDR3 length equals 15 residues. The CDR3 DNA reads TGTGCCAGCTCACAAGACAGGGGCCCTCCCTACGAGCAGTACTTC. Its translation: CASSQDRGPPYEQYF.

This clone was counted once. This CDR3 reads CASSTMAENGEQYF. CDR3 coding DNA: TGTGCCAGCAGCACGATGGCGGAGAACGGGGAGCAGTACTTC. The chain is built from TRBV7-2 and TRBJ2-7; D not resolved. The CDR3 loop spans 14 amino acids. The germline V and J ends were trimmed by 5 bases and 7 bases, with 18 bases remaining between them. Germline V gene sequence: CDR1 SGHTA, CDR2 FQGNSA.

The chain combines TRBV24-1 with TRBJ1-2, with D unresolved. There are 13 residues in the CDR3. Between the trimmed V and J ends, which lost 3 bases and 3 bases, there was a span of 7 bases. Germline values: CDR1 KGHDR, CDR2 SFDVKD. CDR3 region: CATSDRRDYGYTF. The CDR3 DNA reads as TGTGCCACCAGTGATAGACGGGACTATGGCTACACCTTC.

The DNA of the CDR3 is TGTGCCAGCAGCGCGGGGGTGTCGGGTGGGAGCTACAATGAGCAGTTCTTC. Protein product: CASSAGVSGGSYNEQFF. V usage is TRBV5-4 and J usage is TRBJ2-1, with TRBD2 identical over 7 bases. Trimming cost V 4 bases and J 3 bases; bases outside gene matches: 13. The CDR3 consists of 17 residues. Germline V gives CDR1 SGHNT, CDR2 YYREEE (reference sequence).

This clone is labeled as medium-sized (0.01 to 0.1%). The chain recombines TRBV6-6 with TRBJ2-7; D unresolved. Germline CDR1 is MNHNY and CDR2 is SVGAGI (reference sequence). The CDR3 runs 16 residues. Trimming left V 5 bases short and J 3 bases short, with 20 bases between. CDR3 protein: CASSIPLSLGNYEQYF. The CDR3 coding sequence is TGTGCCAGCAGTATTCCTCTCAGTTTGGGTAACTACGAGCAGTACTTC.

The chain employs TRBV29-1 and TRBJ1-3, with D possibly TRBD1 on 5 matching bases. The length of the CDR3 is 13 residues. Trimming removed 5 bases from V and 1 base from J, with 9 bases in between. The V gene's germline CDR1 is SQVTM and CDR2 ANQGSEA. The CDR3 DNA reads TGCAGCGTTAGAGGGGAATCTGGAAACACCATATATTTT. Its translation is CSVRGESGNTIYF.

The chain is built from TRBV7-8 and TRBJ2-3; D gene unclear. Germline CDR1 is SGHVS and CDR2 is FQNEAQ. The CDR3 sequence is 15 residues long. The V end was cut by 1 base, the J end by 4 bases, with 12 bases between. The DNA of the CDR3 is TGTGCCAGCAGCTTAGGCGGTGGGTACGCAGATACGCAGTATTTT. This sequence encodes CASSLGGGYADTQYF.

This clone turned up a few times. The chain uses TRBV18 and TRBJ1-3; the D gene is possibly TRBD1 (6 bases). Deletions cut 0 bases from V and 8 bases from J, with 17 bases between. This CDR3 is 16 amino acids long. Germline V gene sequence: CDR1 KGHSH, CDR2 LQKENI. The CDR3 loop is CASSPPNTGSWDTIYF. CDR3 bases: TGTGCCAGCTCACCACCGAATACAGGGTCTTGGGACACCATATATTTT. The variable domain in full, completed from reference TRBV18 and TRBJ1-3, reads NAGVMQNPRHLVRRRGQEARLRCSPMKGHSHVYWYRQLPEEGLKFMVYLQKENIIDESGMPKERFSAEFPKEGPSILRIQQVVRGDSAAYFCASSPPNTGSWDTIYFGEGSWLTVV.

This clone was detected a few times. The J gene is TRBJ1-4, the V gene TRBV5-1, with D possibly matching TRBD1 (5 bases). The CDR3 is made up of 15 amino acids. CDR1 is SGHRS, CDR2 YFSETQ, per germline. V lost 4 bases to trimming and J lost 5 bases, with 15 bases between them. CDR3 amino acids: CASSPGTERNEKLFF. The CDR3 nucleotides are TGCGCCAGCAGCCCGGGGACGGAAAGAAATGAAAAACTGTTTTTT.

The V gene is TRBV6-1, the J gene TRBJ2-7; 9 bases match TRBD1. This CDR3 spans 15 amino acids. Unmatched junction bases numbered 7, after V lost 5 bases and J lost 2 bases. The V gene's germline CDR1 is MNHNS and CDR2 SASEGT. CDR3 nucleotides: TGTGCCAGCAGTCACGGGGGACAGGGAGCCTACGAGCAGTACTTC. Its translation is CASSHGGQGAYEQYF.

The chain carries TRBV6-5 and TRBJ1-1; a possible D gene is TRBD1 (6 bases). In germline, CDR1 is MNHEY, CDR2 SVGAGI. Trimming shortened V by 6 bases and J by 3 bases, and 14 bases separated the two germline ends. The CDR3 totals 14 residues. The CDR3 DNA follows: TGTGCCAGCAGATCGGACAGAATTTACACTGAAGCTTTCTTT. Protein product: CASRSDRIYTEAFF.

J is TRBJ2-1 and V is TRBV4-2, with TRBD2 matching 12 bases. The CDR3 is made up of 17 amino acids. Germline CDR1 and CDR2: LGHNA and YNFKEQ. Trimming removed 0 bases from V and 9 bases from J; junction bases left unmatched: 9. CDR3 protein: CASSQDPSSGGASEQFF. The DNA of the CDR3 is TGTGCCAGCAGCCAAGATCCATCTAGCGGGGGGGCAAGTGAGCAGTTCTTC.

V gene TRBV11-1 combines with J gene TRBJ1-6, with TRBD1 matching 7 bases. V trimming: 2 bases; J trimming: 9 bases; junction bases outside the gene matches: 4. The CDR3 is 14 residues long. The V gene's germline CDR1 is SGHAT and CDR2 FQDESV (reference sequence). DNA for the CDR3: TGTGCCAGCAGCTTAAACAGGGGTGGTTCACCCCTCCACTTT. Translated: CASSLNRGGSPLHF.

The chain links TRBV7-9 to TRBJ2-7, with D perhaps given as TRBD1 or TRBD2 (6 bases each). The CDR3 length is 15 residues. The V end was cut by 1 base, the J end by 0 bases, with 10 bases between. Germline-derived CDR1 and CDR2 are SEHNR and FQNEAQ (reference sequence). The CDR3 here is CASSLEGGPSYEQYF. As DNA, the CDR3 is TGTGCCAGCAGCTTAGAGGGGGGCCCCTCCTACGAGCAGTACTTC.

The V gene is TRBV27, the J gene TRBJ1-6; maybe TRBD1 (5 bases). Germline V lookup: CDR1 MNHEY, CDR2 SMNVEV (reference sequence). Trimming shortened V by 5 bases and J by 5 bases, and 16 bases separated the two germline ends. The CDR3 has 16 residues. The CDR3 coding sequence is TGTGCCAGCAGTCTCCGGAGGGTGGGGGATAATTCACCCCTCCACTTT. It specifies CASSLRRVGDNSPLHF.